Presented here are 14 T cell receptor beta chains from one specimen sequenced in a study of OX40 agonist ivuxolimab in advanced cancers. Assay: immunoSEQ multiplex PCR; the TCRdb copy retains only in-frame clones and omits some. Among more than 55,000 clones listed, approximately 85% were seen once. The sequencing here drew on CD4+ or CD8+ T cells sorted from blood, taken in a trial of the OX40 agonist ivuxolimab. The receptor set was obtained from an adult with an advanced solid tumor such as melanoma, head and neck, liver or kidney cancer.

The chain couples TRBV19 to TRBJ1-1, with D unresolved. V dropped 0 bases and J dropped 0 bases, with 14 bases sitting between them. CDR3 length equals 17 residues. Germline V lookup: CDR1 LNHDA, CDR2 SQIVND (reference sequence). CDR3 amino acids: CASSIDRFEGLNTEAFF. The CDR3 DNA reads TGTGCCAGTAGTATAGATCGGTTCGAGGGCCTGAACACTGAAGCTTTCTTT.

The chain is built from TRBV28 and TRBJ2-7; possibly TRBD2 for D (6 bases). CDR3 length: 13 residues. Germline CDR1 reads MDHEN; CDR2 reads SYDVKM. The germline V and J ends were trimmed by 6 bases and 1 base, with 10 bases remaining between them. The CDR3 sequence is CASREGGSYEQYV. Here the CDR3 DNA reads TGTGCCAGCAGGGAGGGAGGTTCCTACGAGCAGTACGTC.

The V and J genes are TRBV7-9 and TRBJ2-1; D is unresolved. This CDR3 contains 17 residues. From germline, CDR1 is SEHNR and CDR2 FQNEAQ (reference sequence). Trimming took 5 bases from V and 0 from J, leaving 17 bases between them. The CDR3 here is CASSPVYGSSSYNEQFF. The CDR3 DNA follows: TGTGCCAGCAGCCCAGTTTACGGGTCGAGCTCCTACAATGAGCAGTTCTTC.

The chain is built from TRBV6-5 and TRBJ2-2; weak D call: TRBD2 (7 bases). Germline V gene sequence: CDR1 MNHEY, CDR2 SVGAGI. The CDR3 covers 13 residues. Between the trimmed V and J ends, which lost 8 bases and 2 bases, there was a span of 9 bases. The CDR3 bases are TGTGCCAGCGGGGGGGCTAACACCGGGGAGCTGTTTTTT. Amino acid sequence: CASGGANTGELFF.

The chain combines TRBV28 with TRBJ1-5; no definite D call. The CDR3 is made up of 13 amino acids. Trimming left V 4 bases short and J 0 bases short, with 4 bases between. The V gene's germline CDR1 is MDHEN and CDR2 SYDVKM. CDR3 loop: CASSWLSNQPQHF. The DNA of the CDR3 is TGTGCCAGCAGTTGGCTTAGCAATCAGCCCCAGCATTTT.

V usage is TRBV10-1 and J usage is TRBJ2-5; D uncertain. The germline V gene has CDR1 WNHNN and CDR2 SYGVQD (reference sequence). The CDR3 totals 12 residues. Trimming left V 4 bases short and J 2 bases short, with 5 bases between. The CDR3 reads CASSGMQETQYF. CDR3 bases: TGCGCCAGCAGTGGAATGCAAGAGACCCAGTACTTC.

This clone ranks as medium-sized. The V and J genes are TRBV7-2 and TRBJ2-1; D call uncertain. Trimming cost V 1 base and J 0 bases, with 7 bases left between them. Germline CDR1 and CDR2: SGHTA and FQGNSA. This CDR3 is built from 15 residues. Written as DNA, the CDR3 is TGTGCCAGCAGCTTAGGTCCCGACTCCTACAATGAGCAGTTCTTC. Translating it yields CASSLGPDSYNEQFF.

In its sample, this clone was seen once. The J gene is TRBJ1-4, the V gene TRBV4-1; a weak D match, TRBD1 (6 bases). Germline CDR1 MGHRA, CDR2 YSYEKL. V dropped 5 bases and J dropped 0 bases, with 16 bases sitting between them. The CDR3 spans 17 residues. CDR3 loop: CASSFQGTGATNEKLFF. In DNA form, the CDR3 reads TGCGCCAGCAGCTTTCAGGGGACGGGCGCAACTAATGAAAAACTGTTTTTT.

The chain couples TRBV4-1 to TRBJ2-1; no clear D gene. V was cut by 0 bases and J by 3 bases, with 6 bases left in between. The V gene's germline CDR1 is MGHRA and CDR2 YSYEKL. The CDR3 length is 14 residues. In nucleotides, the CDR3 is TGCGCCAGCAGCCAAGAGGGCGGCTACAATGAGCAGTTCTTC. Translation: CASSQEGGYNEQFF.

V usage is TRBV6-1 and J usage is TRBJ2-7; TRBD2 agrees at 9 bases. Germline-derived CDR1 and CDR2 are MNHNS and SASEGT. Losses at the gene ends were 10 bases for V and 1 base for J; bases not matched to a gene: 5. The CDR3 has 13 residues. The CDR3 DNA reads TGTGCCAACGGAGCGGGGGGATCCTACGAGCAGTACTTC. The encoded protein is CANGAGGSYEQYF.

The J gene is TRBJ2-5, the V gene TRBV2; D is unresolved. V lost 8 bases and J 4 bases, leaving 11 bases between the germline ends. This CDR3 is built from 12 residues. Germline V gene lookup returns CDR1 SNHLY and CDR2 FYNNEI. As DNA, the CDR3 is TGTGCCAGCCGATCCTTTGGAGAGACCCAGTACTTC. Its translation is CASRSFGETQYF.

The chain links TRBV28 to TRBJ2-7; D might be TRBD2 (6 bases). The CDR3 length is 14 residues. Trimming stripped 1 base from V and 3 bases from J, with 10 bases between. Germline V gene sequence: CDR1 MDHEN, CDR2 SYDVKM. CDR3 nucleotide sequence: TGTGCCAGCAGTTTATCGGGGGACTTCTACGAGCAGTACGTC. It translates to CASSLSGDFYEQYV.

This CDR3 reads CASSEPAWESNTQYF. As DNA, the CDR3 is TGTGCCAGCTCCGAACCCGCTTGGGAGTCTAATACGCAGTATTTT. The rearrangement links TRBV2 to TRBJ2-3, with D tentatively TRBD2 (5 bases). The germline V gene has CDR1 SNHLY and CDR2 FYNNEI. The CDR3 totals 15 residues. Deletions cut 8 bases from V and 7 bases from J, with 22 bases between.

V is TRBV7-6 and J is TRBJ2-3; 12 bases match TRBD2. The J segment lost 5 bases and the V segment lost 6 bases, leaving 6 bases of the junction unmatched. CDR3 length equals 15 residues. Germline CDR1 SGHVS, CDR2 FNYEAQ. CDR3: CASSPSGGVLDTQYF. CDR3 DNA sequence: TGTGCCAGCAGTCCTAGCGGGGGGGTCCTAGATACGCAGTATTTT. The variable domain in full, with the rest retrieved from reference TRBV7-6 and TRBJ2-3, is GAGVSQSPRYKVTKRGQDVALRCDPISGHVSLYWYRQALGQGPEFLTYFNYEAQQDKSGLPNDRFSAERPEGSISTLTIQRTEQRDSAMYRCASSPSGGVLDTQYFGPGTRLTVL.